The 22 T cell receptor beta chains in this list originate from one sample, sequenced in a study of blood T cells in healthy people across ages. Then a second PCR, running roughly 7 to 12 cycles, was carried out with a sample-barcoded 5' primer and a J-beta primer mix. TCRdb independently ran MiXCR on the 5' RACE reads; one entry per CDR3 protein. This table has roughly 800,000 distinct CDR3 sequences, 36% appearing once. The sample taken for sequencing was blood. The receptors originated from a man between 18 and 35 years old in good health.

V gene TRBV7-9 combines with J gene TRBJ2-7, with 9 bases aligning to TRBD1. V shed 5 bases, J shed 7 bases, and the junction held 12 bases outside the gene matches. This CDR3 comprises 15 residues. CDR1 is SEHNR, CDR2 FQNEAQ, per germline (reference sequence). The CDR3 DNA reads TGTGCCAGCAGCCCGGGGGACAGGGCGGCCAATGAGCAGTACTTC. This codes for CASSPGDRAANEQYF.

This chain uses TRBV5-1 with TRBJ2-5, with a tentative D call TRBD1 (6 bases). Germline CDR1 and CDR2: SGHRS and YFSETQ. CDR3 length: 13 amino acids. Trimming cost V 2 bases and J 5 bases, with 10 bases left between them. The CDR3 bases are TGCGCCAGCAGCTTTAAGGGGGTCGAGACCCAGTACTTC. Its translation: CASSFKGVETQYF.

The chain couples TRBV29-1 to TRBJ2-3, with D possibly TRBD1 on 5 matching bases. Trimming took 7 bases from V and 2 from J, leaving 19 bases between them. Germline V gives CDR1 SQVTM, CDR2 ANQGSEA. This CDR3 is built from 15 residues. CDR3 protein: CSANPTDSFTDTQYF. The DNA of the CDR3 is TGCAGCGCCAACCCGACAGACTCCTTCACAGATACGCAGTATTTT.

A remark on this clonotype: At one end the junction does not follow the germline gene, possibly because of a read error. The chain recombines TRBV7-6 with TRBJ2-5; no definite D call. CDR1 and CDR2 (germline): SGHVS, FNYEAQ. There are 12 residues in the CDR3. The CDR3 nucleotides are TGTGCCAGCAGCTTAAATCAAGAGACCCAGCACTTC. This codes for CASSLNQETQHF.

This clonotype was detected many times. The chain recombines TRBV6-1 with TRBJ1-2; D is undetermined. The germline CDR1 and CDR2 sequences are MNHNS and SASEGT. This CDR3 is built from 13 residues. The V gene lost 2 bases and the J gene lost 5 bases, with 9 bases spanning the gap. CDR3 bases: TGTGCCAGCAGTGAAAGAGGAGGGTATGGCTACACCTTC. Its translation: CASSERGGYGYTF.

This sequence joins TRBV6-1 and TRBJ1-5; 8 bases map to TRBD1. In germline, CDR1 is MNHNS, CDR2 SASEGT. V was pared by 4 bases and J by 3 bases, with 5 bases of the junction left unmatched. The CDR3 spans 15 residues. CDR3 DNA sequence: TGTGCCAGCAGTGCCCGGACAGGGCCCAATCAGCCCCAGCATTTT. Amino acids: CASSARTGPNQPQHF.

This clonotype was seen a handful of times. The V gene is TRBV20-1, the J gene TRBJ2-3, with D tentatively TRBD1 (6 bases). V shed 3 bases and J shed 4 bases, with 14 bases lying between them. The CDR3 consists of 14 residues. The germline V gene encodes CDR1 DFQATT and CDR2 SNEGSKA (reference sequence). DNA for the CDR3: TGCAGTGCTAGCCGGCCAGGGGTCCCAGATACGCAGTATTTT. Its protein is CSASRPGVPDTQYF.

The rearrangement uses TRBV11-2 and TRBJ2-1; D gene ambiguous. CDR1 and CDR2 from the germline V gene are SGHAT and FQNNGV. The CDR3 consists of 15 residues. The V end was cut by 0 bases, the J end by 5 bases, with 11 bases between. CDR3 sequence reads: CASSLELVGHNEQFF. The CDR3 DNA sequence: TGTGCCAGCAGCTTAGAACTGGTTGGACACAATGAGCAGTTCTTC.

The chain employs TRBV6-5 and TRBJ1-5, with D possibly TRBD1 on 5 matching bases. The CDR3 sequence is 14 residues long. V gave up 7 bases and J gave up 0 bases, with 10 bases separating them. Germline CDR1 and CDR2: MNHEY and SVGAGI. For the CDR3, the DNA is TGTGCCAGCAACCGGGGGAGTAGCAATCAGCCCCAGCATTTT. It specifies CASNRGSSNQPQHF.

This clonotype occurred a few times. This rearrangement joins TRBV3-1 to TRBJ2-1; D is uncertain. Germline V gene data show CDR1 as LGHDT and CDR2 as YNNKEL (reference sequence). The CDR3 is 13 amino acids. Trimming pared 0 bases from V and 4 bases from J, leaving 4 bases between. The CDR3 region has the DNA TGTGCCAGCAGCCAAGAGGAATACAATGAGCAGTTCTTC. Translating gives CASSQEEYNEQFF.

In its sample, this clonotype was seen many times. This chain uses TRBV29-1 with TRBJ1-2, with TRBD1 identical over 7 bases. The CDR3 is made up of 12 amino acids. The V segment lost 7 bases and the J segment 5 bases; nucleotides outside the gene matches: 7. Germline V gene data show CDR1 as SQVTM and CDR2 as ANQGSEA. The CDR3 loop is CSGQGGNYGYTF. The DNA of the CDR3 is TGCAGCGGACAGGGAGGGAATTATGGCTACACCTTC.

This clonotype was seen only a few times. This chain links TRBV10-3 with TRBJ1-2, with 10 bases lining up with TRBD1. Germline V gives CDR1 ENHRY, CDR2 SYGVKD. The V and J ends lost 6 bases and 2 bases, in that order; junction bases with no gene match: 0. This CDR3 contains 13 residues. CDR3 sequence reads: CAIRDRGNYGYTF. CDR3 nucleotides: TGTGCCATCAGGGACAGGGGGAACTATGGCTACACCTTC.

This clonotype was counted only a few times. The CDR3 coding sequence is TGTGCCAGCAGTCGACTAGCGGGAACGACCCAGTACTTC. Translating gives CASSRLAGTTQYF. The rearrangement links TRBV12-3 or TRBV12-4 to TRBJ2-5; 11 bases are shared with TRBD2. J gave up 7 bases and V 5 bases, and 3 bases lay outside the gene matches. This CDR3 contains 13 residues.

This clonotype appeared a few times. V is TRBV2 and J is TRBJ2-1, with D unresolved. The DNA matches TRBJ2-7 better at its end, which makes the J call doubtful. Germline V gives CDR1 SNHLY, CDR2 FYNNEI. This CDR3 region has 15 residues. The CDR3 sequence: CASRTPRRLYNEQYF. CDR3 DNA: TGTGCCAGCAGGACCCCGAGGCGGCTTTACAATGAGCAGTACTTC.

This clonotype has only a few counts. The chain joins TRBV18 to TRBJ2-1, with 10 positions matching TRBD1. V trimming: 1 base; J trimming: 8 bases; junction bases outside the gene matches: 8. This CDR3 is built from 16 residues. Germline V lookup: CDR1 KGHSH, CDR2 LQKENI. This CDR3 reads CASSPRSGQGIDEQFF. The CDR3 bases are TGTGCCAGCTCACCACGGTCGGGACAGGGGATCGATGAGCAGTTCTTC.

This clonotype was counted only a few times. The chain employs TRBV3-1 and TRBJ1-2; D is ambiguous. CDR3 length equals 12 residues. V dropped 1 base and J dropped 4 bases, with 4 bases sitting between them. Germline loops: CDR1 LGHDT, CDR2 YNNKEL (reference sequence). DNA of the CDR3: TGTGCCAGCAGCCAAGTGGCCTATGGCTACACCTTC. Its translation is CASSQVAYGYTF.

The chain employs TRBV5-1 and TRBJ2-7; TRBD2 might be the D (5 bases). Germline CDR1 is SGHRS and CDR2 is YFSETQ. V shed 5 bases and J shed 4 bases, with 22 bases lying between them. The CDR3 extends over 16 amino acids. CDR3 region: CASSQRVGASVYEQYF. The DNA for the CDR3 is TGCGCCAGCAGTCAGAGGGTTGGCGCGTCTGTATACGAGCAGTACTTC.

This clonotype came up a few times. The V call is TRBV4-1, the J call TRBJ1-1; a weak D match, TRBD1 (6 bases). Trimming pared 4 bases from V and 0 bases from J, leaving 18 bases between. Germline V gene data show CDR1 as MGHRA and CDR2 as YSYEKL. The CDR3 has 17 amino acids. CDR3 sequence reads: CASSLKWGGNLNTEAFF. CDR3 DNA sequence: TGCGCCAGCAGCCTCAAGTGGGGGGGCAATCTGAACACTGAAGCTTTCTTT.

The rearrangement joins TRBV6-6 to TRBJ1-6; D is unresolved. There are 15 residues in the CDR3. Germline CDR1 is MNHNY and CDR2 is SVGAGI (reference sequence). Trimming cost V 1 base and J 10 bases, with 14 bases left between them. CDR3 DNA: TGTGCCAGCAGTTACTATCGCGAAGGGTACTCACCCCTCCACTTT. This translates into CASSYYREGYSPLHF.

This chain uses TRBV20-1 with TRBJ2-7; D uncertain. The CDR3 runs to 13 residues. V shed 3 bases and J shed 6 bases, with 15 bases lying between them. Germline CDR1 and CDR2: DFQATT and SNEGSKA (reference sequence). CDR3 region: CSARESGQREQYF. The CDR3 coding sequence is TGCAGTGCTAGGGAATCCGGGCAGCGCGAGCAGTACTTC.

The chain combines TRBV6-6 with TRBJ2-1; no clear D gene. The CDR3 contains 13 residues. Between the trimmed V and J ends, which lost 2 bases and 3 bases, there was a span of 5 bases. Germline V gene data show CDR1 as MNHNY and CDR2 as SVGAGI (reference sequence). The CDR3 is CASSYDIYNEQFF. The DNA for the CDR3 is TGTGCCAGCAGTTACGACATCTACAATGAGCAGTTCTTC.

The chain has TRBV7-9 and TRBJ2-1; D uncertain. V lost 4 bases, J lost 13 bases, and 23 bases lay in between. CDR3 length equals 15 residues. Germline lookup yields CDR1 SEHNR and CDR2 FQNEAQ (reference sequence). Here the CDR3 DNA reads TGTGCCAGCAGCTCCTTGGACGGGCTCCCATTGGGACAGTTCTTC. It specifies CASSSLDGLPLGQFF.